This TCR beta chain was sequenced for a study of T-cell memory formation after mild COVID-19. Points from the study as a whole: In pre-infection memory, a portion of responding clones appeared, which suggested that cross-reactive memory joined.

The table lists this clonotype with a few counts. Its antigen is unknown. Sample barcodes and UMIs were carried by the TCR alpha and TCR beta cDNA libraries that 5'RACE generated with constant-segment primers. TCRdb reprocessed the 5' RACE reads via MiXCR and lists one record per CDR3 protein. Among approximately 490,000 distinct CDR3 sequences listed, roughly 20% were seen once. The receptor was derived from an adult woman who had mild COVID-19 (a few samples of this study predate the infection). Cell type and time point are not known. Source material: PBMCs or a T cell subset sorted from them (not recorded which).

DNA for the CDR3: TGTGCCAGTAGTATAGAGCCATTGGACACTGAAGCTTTCTTT. Translated: CASSIEPLDTEAFF. This rearrangement joins TRBV19 to TRBJ1-1; no definite D call. The germline V and J ends were trimmed by 0 bases and 3 bases, with 8 bases remaining between them. The V gene's germline CDR1 is LNHDA and CDR2 SQIVND (reference sequence). The CDR3 runs 14 residues.